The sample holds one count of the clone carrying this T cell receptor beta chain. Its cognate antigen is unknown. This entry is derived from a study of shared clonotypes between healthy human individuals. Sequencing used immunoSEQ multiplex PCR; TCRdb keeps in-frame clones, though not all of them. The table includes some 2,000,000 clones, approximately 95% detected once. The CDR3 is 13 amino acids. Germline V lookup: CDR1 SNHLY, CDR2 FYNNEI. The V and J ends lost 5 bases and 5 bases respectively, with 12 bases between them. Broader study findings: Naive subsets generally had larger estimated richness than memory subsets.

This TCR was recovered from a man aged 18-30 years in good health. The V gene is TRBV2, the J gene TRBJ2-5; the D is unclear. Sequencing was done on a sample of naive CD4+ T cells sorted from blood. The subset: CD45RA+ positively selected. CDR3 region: CASSQRTLETQYF. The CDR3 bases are TGTGCCAGCAGTCAACGGACGTTGGAGACCCAGTACTTC.